These 30 T cell receptor beta chains originate from one sample sequenced in a study of sequential checkpoint blockade in melanoma (dated by TCRdb to the late 2010s). The library was produced with the immunoSEQ multiplex PCR assay. TCRdb holds this immuneACCESS table with in-frame rearrangements only. Some clones are missing; in checked studies, unresolved V genes explain under half, and the rest has no known cause. The sample contains 20,000 or so clones, around 65% of them found a single time. The ten largest clones add up to 15% to 20% of the sample. Interpreted using the paper, the treatment or condition label stands for: randomized to nivolumab then ipilimumab (arm A) or the reverse (arm B). This sample comprised CD8+ T cells sorted from blood (inferred from file names), obtained from a patient given nivolumab and ipilimumab in sequence. The origin of the receptors is a human donor with melanoma.

This clone was seen more than once but under ten times. V gene TRBV5-4 combines with J gene TRBJ1-3, with a tentative D call TRBD1 (5 bases). CDR3 length: 14 amino acids. The V and J ends lost 0 bases and 3 bases respectively, with 7 bases between them. The germline CDR1 and CDR2 sequences are SGHNT and YYREEE (reference sequence). The CDR3, as DNA: TGTGCCAGCAGCTTGGCAGGGTATGGAAACACCATATATTTT. As protein: CASSLAGYGNTIYF.

This chain connects TRBV14 to TRBJ2-3; a weak D match, TRBD1 (6 bases). CDR3 length: 13 residues. Trimming removed 5 bases at V and 3 bases at J, with 9 bases between. Looked up from germline, CDR1 is SGHDN and CDR2 is FVKESK. The CDR3 sequence: CASSYGQTDTQYF. The CDR3 DNA is TGTGCCAGCAGCTACGGACAGACAGATACGCAGTATTTT.

A few counts support this clone. J is TRBJ1-3 and V is TRBV9; no firm D call. The CDR3 runs 15 residues. V was trimmed by 5 bases and J by 0 bases, leaving 12 bases between them. The germline V gene has CDR1 SGDLS and CDR2 YYNGEE. The CDR3 DNA follows: TGTGCCAGCAGTGCCGGGGTCTCCTCTGGAAACACCATATATTTT. Amino acid sequence: CASSAGVSSGNTIYF.

The gene calls are TRBV6-1 and TRBJ2-3; 8 nucleotides line up with TRBD2. The germline V gene has CDR1 MNHNS and CDR2 SASEGT. J lost 5 bases, V lost 4 bases, and 11 bases had no gene match. The CDR3 extends over 16 amino acids. CDR3 sequence: CASSATAGAFLDTQYF. The CDR3 nucleotides read TGTGCCAGCAGTGCAACAGCGGGGGCCTTCCTAGATACGCAGTATTTT.

This sequence joins TRBV11-2 and TRBJ2-3; no definite D call. Per the germline V gene, CDR1 is SGHAT and CDR2 is FQNNGV. Trimming left V 3 bases short and J 1 base short, with 2 bases between. This CDR3 region has 12 residues. The CDR3, as DNA: TGTGCCAGCAGCTTCGGCACAGATACGCAGTATTTT. This translates into CASSFGTDTQYF. The full variable domain, in which reference TRBV11-2 and TRBJ2-3 provide the parts outside the CDR3, is EAGVAQSPRYKIIEKRQSVAFWCNPISGHATLYWYQQILGQGPKLLIQFQNNGVVDDSQLPKDRFSAERLKGVDSTLKIQPAKLEDSAVYLCASSFGTDTQYFGPGTRLTVL.

V usage is TRBV6-6 and J usage is TRBJ2-7; the match to TRBD2 covers 8 bases. The germline gives CDR1 MNHNY, CDR2 SVGAGI (reference sequence). The J segment lost 2 bases and the V segment lost 9 bases, leaving 3 bases of the junction unmatched. The CDR3 spans 12 residues. CDR3 DNA sequence: TGTGCCAGTAGTAGCGGGGCCTACGAGCAGTACGTC. This gives the protein CASSSGAYEQYV.

V is TRBV4-2 and J is TRBJ2-5; D is uncertain. This CDR3 is 13 amino acids long. The germline CDR1 and CDR2 sequences are LGHNA and YNFKEQ. V was shortened by 0 bases and J by 5 bases, with 7 bases between the two germline ends. The CDR3: CASSQELAETQYF. In DNA, the CDR3 is TGTGCCAGCAGCCAAGAATTAGCCGAGACCCAGTACTTC.

The chain has TRBV10-3 and TRBJ1-6; D not certain. CDR1 ENHRY and CDR2 SYGVKD come from the germline V gene. V lost 0 bases and J 0 bases, leaving 9 bases between the germline ends. CDR3 length equals 17 residues. CDR3 amino acids: CAISESLASSYNSPLHF. CDR3 DNA: TGTGCCATCAGTGAGTCATTAGCGAGCTCCTATAATTCACCCCTCCACTTT.

This clone is categorized as hyperexpanded (1% or more). V and J are TRBV5-4 and TRBJ2-7; possible D gene TRBD1, 6 bases. This CDR3 comprises 17 residues. V was trimmed by 4 bases and J by 5 bases, leaving 25 bases between them. The germline gives CDR1 SGHNT, CDR2 YYREEE (reference sequence). CDR3 protein: CASSPAPPGHEDHEQYF. In DNA form, the CDR3 reads TGTGCCAGCAGCCCCGCACCCCCGGGACACGAGGACCACGAGCAGTACTTC.

V and J are TRBV10-3 and TRBJ1-1; possible D gene TRBD1, 5 bases. This CDR3 is built from 15 residues. V gave up 4 bases and J gave up 0 bases, with 12 bases separating them. The V gene's germline CDR1 is ENHRY and CDR2 SYGVKD. CDR3 in amino acids: CAISGGGAMNTEAFF. In DNA, the CDR3 is TGTGCCATCAGTGGAGGCGGGGCAATGAACACTGAAGCTTTCTTT.

This clone came up a few times. V usage is TRBV29-1 and J usage is TRBJ1-2; D is perhaps TRBD1 (6 bases). Trimming took 3 bases from V and 3 from J, leaving 17 bases between them. CDR3 size: 15 residues. Germline-derived CDR1 and CDR2 are SQVTM and ANQGSEA. The CDR3 DNA sequence: TGCAGCGTTGACTCGAGCTGGGGGGGCTACTATGGCTACACCTTC. Protein sequence: CSVDSSWGGYYGYTF.

The gene calls are TRBV5-4 and TRBJ2-7, with 11 bases identical to TRBD1. J lost 2 bases, V lost 3 bases, and 1 base had no gene match. The CDR3 extends over 14 amino acids. Germline values: CDR1 SGHNT, CDR2 YYREEE (reference sequence). As DNA, the CDR3 is TGTGCCAGCAGCTCGGGACAGGGGGCCTACGAGCAGTACGTC. It codes for CASSSGQGAYEQYV.

This clone turned up a few times. The chain links TRBV19 to TRBJ1-5, with 9 bases lining up with TRBD1. This CDR3 region has 15 residues. With V trimmed by 6 bases and J by 5 bases, 8 bases remained unmatched. Per germline, CDR1 LNHDA and CDR2 SQIVND (reference sequence). The CDR3 region is CASSPPGQGYQPQHF. CDR3 bases: TGTGCCAGTAGCCCCCCGGGACAGGGCTATCAGCCCCAGCATTTT.

The V gene is TRBV5-6, the J gene TRBJ2-4; 8 bases map to TRBD1. The CDR3 is 13 residues long. Losses at the gene ends were 4 bases for V and 7 bases for J; bases not matched to a gene: 4. Germline V gene sequence: CDR1 SGHDT, CDR2 YYEEEE. CDR3 in DNA: TGTGCCAGCAGCCAGGGGGCAGGTAACATTCAGTACTTC. Its protein product is CASSQGAGNIQYF.

Remarks on this clone: In the same sample, other DNA sequences code for this CDR3. The chain links TRBV11-2 to TRBJ2-2, with D possibly matching TRBD2 (6 bases). The CDR3 contains 14 residues. The V end was cut by 5 bases, the J end by 2 bases, with 9 bases between. Germline V CDR1 and CDR2: SGHAT, FQNNGV. DNA for the CDR3: TGTGCCAGCAGCCGGCGGGGAAACACCGGGGAGCTGTTTTTT. Translation: CASSRRGNTGELFF. Full variable domain (missing parts from reference TRBV11-2 and TRBJ2-2): EAGVAQSPRYKIIEKRQSVAFWCNPISGHATLYWYQQILGQGPKLLIQFQNNGVVDDSQLPKDRFSAERLKGVDSTLKIQPAKLEDSAVYLCASSRRGNTGELFFGEGSRLTVL.

The chain is built from TRBV9 and TRBJ2-3, with 11 bases fitting TRBD2. Losses at the gene ends were 0 bases for V and 4 bases for J; bases not matched to a gene: 7. The CDR3 has 17 residues. The germline V gene encodes CDR1 SGDLS and CDR2 YYNGEE. CDR3 residues: CASSVGVSGGAADTQYF. The CDR3 region has the DNA TGTGCCAGCAGCGTAGGAGTTAGCGGGGGGGCCGCAGATACGCAGTATTTT.

This clone was detected a few times. One end of the junction fails to match germline, which may point to a read error. Other DNA sequences of this sample code for an identical CDR3. This chain uses TRBV7-9 with TRBJ2-1; D uncertain. The V gene's germline CDR1 is SEHNR and CDR2 FQNEAQ (reference sequence). The CDR3 contains 13 residues. CDR3 sequence: CASSQALDNEQFF. DNA of the CDR3: TGCGCCAGCAGCCAAGCTCTGGACAATGAGCAGTTCTTC.

The CDR3 here is CASSPGQGGSYNEQFF. DNA for the CDR3: TGCGCCAGCAGCCCGGGACAGGGAGGCTCCTACAATGAGCAGTTCTTC. This chain connects TRBV4-1 to TRBJ2-1; 9 bases are a match to TRBD1. This CDR3 is built from 16 residues. V trimming: 4 bases; J trimming: 0 bases; junction bases outside the gene matches: 4. The germline CDR1 and CDR2 sequences are MGHRA and YSYEKL.

The chain combines TRBV9 with TRBJ1-1; the D gene is possibly TRBD1 (5 bases). Germline CDR1 reads SGDLS; CDR2 reads YYNGEE. The CDR3 loop spans 15 amino acids. Trimming pared 0 bases from V and 3 bases from J, leaving 12 bases between. CDR3 region: CASSVGGEGHTEAFF. The CDR3 DNA is TGTGCCAGCAGCGTAGGGGGGGAGGGCCACACTGAAGCTTTCTTT.

V gene TRBV5-4 combines with J gene TRBJ2-1; 7 bases agree with TRBD1. CDR1 SGHNT and CDR2 YYREEE come from the germline V gene (reference sequence). V lost 4 bases to trimming and J lost 8 bases; unmatched junction nucleotides: 6. The length of the CDR3 is 13 residues. In DNA, the CDR3 is TGTGCCAGCAGCCAGGGACAGCCATATGAGCAGTTCTTC. The encoded protein is CASSQGQPYEQFF.

This clone was seen a few times. The CDR3 region has the DNA TGTGCCTACCGGTCGGCTAGCGGAAATACGCAGTATTTT. It encodes CAYRSASGNTQYF. V usage is TRBV11-2 and J usage is TRBJ2-3; 7 bases match TRBD2. Germline V lookup: CDR1 SGHAT, CDR2 FQNNGV. The CDR3 extends over 13 amino acids. With V trimmed by 11 bases and J by 7 bases, 12 bases remained unmatched. Together with reference TRBV11-2 and TRBJ2-3, the CDR3 gives the full variable domain: EAGVAQSPRYKIIEKRQSVAFWCNPISGHATLYWYQQILGQGPKLLIQFQNNGVVDDSQLPKDRFSAERLKGVDSTLKIQPAKLEDSAVYLCAYRSASGNTQYFGPGTRLTVL.

This chain uses TRBV9 with TRBJ1-2; 7 bases align to TRBD1. J gave up 0 bases and V 3 bases, and 8 bases lay outside the gene matches. The CDR3 runs to 16 residues. The germline CDR1 and CDR2 sequences are SGDLS and YYNGEE. The CDR3 region is CASSAPAGGPNYGYTF. DNA for the CDR3: TGTGCCAGCAGCGCCCCCGCAGGGGGACCTAACTATGGCTACACCTTC.

This clone came up a few times. The chain uses TRBV7-9 and TRBJ2-7, with 9 bases matching TRBD1. The CDR3 runs to 15 residues. V lost 5 bases to trimming and J lost 3 bases; unmatched junction nucleotides: 8. CDR1 SEHNR and CDR2 FQNEAQ come from the germline V gene (reference sequence). The CDR3 DNA reads as TGTGCCAGCAGCCTTGACAGGGGGGTCTTCTACGAGCAGTACTTC. It translates to CASSLDRGVFYEQYF.

J is TRBJ1-6 and V is TRBV2; D remains unclear. V was clipped by 3 bases and J by 0 bases, with 9 bases between them. CDR1 is SNHLY, CDR2 FYNNEI, per germline. The CDR3 consists of 16 residues. CDR3 region: CASSDAGSSYNSPLHF. The CDR3 DNA reads as TGTGCCAGCAGTGATGCGGGGAGCTCCTATAATTCACCCCTCCACTTT.

This chain links TRBV9 with TRBJ2-5, with D maybe TRBD2 (6 bases). Germline V CDR1 and CDR2: SGDLS, YYNGEE. V lost 4 bases, J lost 8 bases, and 15 bases lay in between. This CDR3 spans 13 amino acids. CDR3 protein: CASSMGGEVTQYF. CDR3 DNA: TGTGCCAGCAGCATGGGGGGTGAGGTCACCCAGTACTTC.

The CDR3 loop is CASSDSEGSNYGYTF. The CDR3 nucleotides read TGTGCCAGCAGTGACTCGGAGGGATCTAACTATGGCTACACCTTC. V and J are TRBV6-4 and TRBJ1-2, with D uncertain. Looked up from germline, CDR1 is MRHNA and CDR2 is SNTAGT. V was clipped by 0 bases and J by 0 bases, with 8 bases between them. This CDR3 is built from 15 residues.

The chain couples TRBV7-9 to TRBJ2-5, with 9 bases identical to TRBD2. V shed 6 bases, J shed 4 bases, and the junction held 15 bases outside the gene matches. CDR1 and CDR2 from the germline V gene are SEHNR and FQNEAQ (reference sequence). The CDR3 spans 17 residues. CDR3 loop: CASSYPQRGASGETQYF. Here the CDR3 DNA reads TGTGCCAGCAGTTACCCGCAGCGGGGGGCGTCAGGAGAGACCCAGTACTTC.

This chain links TRBV25-1 with TRBJ1-1; 12 bases are shared with TRBD1. V dropped 8 bases and J dropped 3; count of bases not matched to a gene: 7. CDR3 length: 15 residues. Germline V CDR1 and CDR2: MGHDK, SYGVNS. CDR3 DNA sequence: TGTGCCAGCCAGGGACAGGGGGCCTTCCACACTGAAGCTTTCTTT. This codes for CASQGQGAFHTEAFF.

The V and J genes are TRBV15 and TRBJ1-2; D unclear. The germline V gene has CDR1 LNHNV and CDR2 YYDKDF (reference sequence). The V end lost 5 bases, the J end lost 5 bases, and 18 bases lay between the germline ends. The CDR3 length is 15 residues. The chain's CDR3 is CATSAYRVSAYGYTF. CDR3 bases: TGTGCCACCAGCGCATACAGAGTTTCCGCATATGGCTACACCTTC.

The table lists this clone with a count of one. This chain uses TRBV5-1 with TRBJ1-4; a possible D gene is TRBD1 (6 bases). Per germline, CDR1 SGHRS and CDR2 YFSETQ. Trimming removed 0 bases from V and 8 bases from J, with 14 bases in between. The CDR3 loop spans 15 amino acids. The CDR3 sequence: CASSLAPTGNEKLFF. CDR3 sequence (DNA): TGCGCCAGCAGCTTGGCCCCCACAGGGAACGAAAAACTGTTTTTT.